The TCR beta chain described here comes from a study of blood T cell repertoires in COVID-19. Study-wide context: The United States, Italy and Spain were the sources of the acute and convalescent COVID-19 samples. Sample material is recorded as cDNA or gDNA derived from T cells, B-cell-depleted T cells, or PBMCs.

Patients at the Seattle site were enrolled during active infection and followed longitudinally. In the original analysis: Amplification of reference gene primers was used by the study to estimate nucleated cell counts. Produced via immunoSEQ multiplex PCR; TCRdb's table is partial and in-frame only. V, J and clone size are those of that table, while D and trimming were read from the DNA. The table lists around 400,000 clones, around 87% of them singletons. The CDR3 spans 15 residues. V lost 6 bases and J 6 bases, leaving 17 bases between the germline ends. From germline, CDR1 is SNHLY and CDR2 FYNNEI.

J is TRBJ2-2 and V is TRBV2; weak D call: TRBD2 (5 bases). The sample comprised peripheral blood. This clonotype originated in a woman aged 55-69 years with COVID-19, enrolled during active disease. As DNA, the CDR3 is TGTGCCAGCAGCGGAATCGGGGTTCCAGCCGGGGAGCTGTTTTTT. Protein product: CASSGIGVPAGELFF. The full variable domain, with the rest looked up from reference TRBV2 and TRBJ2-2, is EPEVTQTPSHQVTQMGQEVILRCVPISNHLYFYWYRQILGQKVEFLVSFYNNEISEKSEIFDDQFSVERPDGSNFTLKIRSTKLEDSAMYFCASSGIGVPAGELFFGEGSRLTVL.